The rows below give T cell receptor beta chains drawn from one sample of a study of blood T cell repertoires in COVID-19. Only in-frame clones appear in the TCRdb table, and some are missing; sequencing was by immunoSEQ multiplex PCR. The data show 30,000 or so clones, with roughly 85% seen just once and approximately 3.3% held by the top ten. Sequencing was performed on peripheral blood. These receptors all stem from a man in his fifties with acute or convalescent COVID-19. The CDR3 runs from the conserved cysteine through the conserved F or W. Each record gives: V gene, D gene, J gene, clone size, CDR3 DNA, CDR3 protein. D genes are given only for firm matches. Clone sizes are given selectively: once, few, many, or a class where the clone is expanded.

TRBV4-1	TRBD2	TRBJ2-1	.	TGCGCCAGCAGCCTGTCTAGCGGGAGCTCCTACAATGAGCAGTTCTTC	CASSLSSGSSYNEQFF
TRBV6-6	TRBD2	TRBJ2-1	.	TGTGCCAGCAGTTACTCATCGACTAGCGGAGAGCAGTTCTTC	CASSYSSTSGEQFF
TRBV14	.	TRBJ1-5	.	TGTGCCAGCAGCCTGGGGAGACAGCCCCAGCATTTT	CASSLGRQPQHF
TRBV12-5	.	TRBJ1-6	.	TGTGCTAGTGGTGAGCAAACGACAGCAGCTTCACCCCTCCACTTT	CASGEQTTAASPLHF
TRBV6-5	TRBD2	TRBJ2-7	few	TGTGCCAGCAGTTGGACTAGCGGGATCAACGAGCAGTACTTC	CASSWTSGINEQYF
TRBV28	.	TRBJ2-1	few	TGTGCCAGCAGTCAAACCTACAATGAGCAGTTCTTC	CASSQTYNEQFF
TRBV5-4	TRBD1	TRBJ2-1	.	TGTGCCAGCAGCTTGAGGCAGGGGGCAGGGGAGCAGTTCTTC	CASSLRQGAGEQFF
TRBV10-3	.	TRBJ2-1	.	TGTGCCATCTCCACAGGGCTTGAGCAGTTCTTC	CAISTGLEQFF
TRBV6-1	TRBD2	TRBJ2-1	.	TGTGCCAGCAGTGATTCTGGACTAGCGGCGATTCAGTTCTTC	CASSDSGLAAIQFF
TRBV9	.	TRBJ1-1	.	TGTGCCAGCAGCGTAGTTGAGGGAGGGACTGAAGCTTTCTTT	CASSVVEGGTEAFF
TRBV3-1/TRBV3-2	.	TRBJ1-3	.	TGTGCCAGCAGCCGCGCGAGTTCTGGAAACACCATATATTTT	CASSRASSGNTIYF
TRBV9	TRBD2	TRBJ2-1	.	TGTGCCAGCAGCGTAGCTGGGCTAGCGGGAGTTGATGAGCAGTTCTTC	CASSVAGLAGVDEQFF
TRBV5-6	.	TRBJ1-2	.	TGTGCCAGCAGCTTGCGAGGGGGGGCTTTAGGAGGCTACACCTTC	CASSLRGGALGGYTF
TRBV19	.	TRBJ2-2	.	TGTGCCAGTAGTATCGGAGTGATTTACACCGGGGAGCTGTTTTTT	CASSIGVIYTGELFF
TRBV7-8	.	TRBJ2-7	.	TGTGCCAGCAGCTTAGCAGGAGCTTTCCAAGAGCAGTACTTC	CASSLAGAFQEQYF
TRBV6-4	.	TRBJ1-5	few	TGTGCCAGCAGTCTTCAGGCTAGCAATCAGCCCCAGCATTTT	CASSLQASNQPQHF
TRBV3-1/TRBV3-2	.	TRBJ2-7	.	TGTGCCAGCAGCCAGGGGGGCTACGAGCAGTACTTC	CASSQGGYEQYF
TRBV12-5	TRBD1	TRBJ1-1	.	TGTGCTAGTGGGGAGGGGGCCACTGAAGCTTTCTTT	CASGEGATEAFF
TRBV30	TRBD1	TRBJ1-2	.	TGTGCCTGGGGAAATCAGGACAGGGATGGCGGCTACACCTTC	CAWGNQDRDGGYTF
TRBV10-2	TRBD2	TRBJ2-5	.	TGCGCCAGCAGTAGGACTAGCGATGAGAAGACCCAGTACTTC	CASSRTSDEKTQYF
TRBV10-1	.	TRBJ2-2	few	TGCGCCAGCAGTTCGAGACAGCGCACCGGGGAGCTGTTTTTT	CASSSRQRTGELFF
TRBV6-5	TRBD1	TRBJ1-5	few	TGTGCCAGCACCCAGGGACAGGGGGCAGGTCAGCCCCAGCATTTT	CASTQGQGAGQPQHF
TRBV11-2	.	TRBJ2-7	.	TGTGCCAGCAGCTTAGCCGGAGCAGTTTACGAGCAGTACTTC	CASSLAGAVYEQYF
TRBV18	.	TRBJ2-4	.	TGTGCCAGCTCACCACTCCCGGGTCTCTTAGCCAAAAACATTCAGTACTTC	CASSPLPGLLAKNIQYF
TRBV15	.	TRBJ1-4	.	TGTGCCACCAGCAGAGATGCGGGCCTTAATGAAAAACTGTTTTTT	CATSRDAGLNEKLFF
TRBV5-5	TRBD1	TRBJ1-2	.	TGTGCCAGCAGCTTATGGACAGGGAACTATGGCTACACCTTC	CASSLWTGNYGYTF
TRBV4-1	TRBD1	TRBJ2-7	.	TGCGCCAGCAGCCAAGTCGTCTTATCTGGACAGGGAACATCCTACGAGCAGTACTTC	CASSQVVLSGQGTSYEQYF
TRBV10-1	.	TRBJ2-4	.	TGCGCCAGCAGTGAATCCCTGGGGGGCAAAAACATTCAGTACTTC	CASSESLGGKNIQYF
TRBV5-1	TRBD1	TRBJ1-2	.	TGCGCCAGCAGCCCGGACAGGGAGTATGGCTACACCTTC	CASSPDREYGYTF
TRBV3-1/TRBV3-2	TRBD1	TRBJ1-2	once	TGTGCCAGCAGCCAGGGTGGACAGGGCGACTATGGCTACACCTTC	CASSQGGQGDYGYTF
TRBV11-1	.	TRBJ2-7	few	TGTGCCAGCAGCTTCTCCCTAGCATCTGAGCAGTACTTC	CASSFSLASEQYF
TRBV18	.	TRBJ1-2	.	TGTGCCAGCTCACCACCTGCGTTCTCTTTGAACTATGGCTACACCTTC	CASSPPAFSLNYGYTF
TRBV2	TRBD1	TRBJ2-5	.	TGTGCCAGCAGATCCGGGACAGGGGGTCCTCCACACTTC	CASRSGTGGPPHF
TRBV19	.	TRBJ1-1	.	TGTGCCAGTAGTATGAAAGGGGACACTGAAGCTTTCTTT	CASSMKGDTEAFF
TRBV27	.	TRBJ1-2	.	TGTGCCAGCAGCCATGGGGCAGTAGACGGCTACACCTTC	CASSHGAVDGYTF
TRBV2	TRBD2	TRBJ2-5	.	TGTGCCAGCAAAGCACGCCTAGCGGGAGAGGGGGGAGAGACCCAGTACTTC	CASKARLAGEGGETQYF
TRBV2	.	TRBJ1-4	once	TGTGCCAGCAGTGAACAGGTTGCAACTAATGAAAAACTGTTTTTT	CASSEQVATNEKLFF
TRBV6-5	TRBD1	TRBJ1-4	.	TGTGCCAGCAGAGACAGGGCAACTAATGAAAAACTGTTTTTT	CASRDRATNEKLFF
TRBV24-1	TRBD2	TRBJ2-3	.	TGTGCCACCAGTGATTTGCCGTTTCTAGCGGGGGGGCCGGGAGATACGCAGTATTTT	CATSDLPFLAGGPGDTQYF
TRBV6-5	.	TRBJ1-3	.	TGTGCCAGCAGAGGACAGAGCTCTGGAAACACCATATATTTT	CASRGQSSGNTIYF
TRBV9	TRBD1	TRBJ1-5	.	TGTGCCAGCAGCTCCGGGACAGGGCGCAATCAGCCCCAGCATTTT	CASSSGTGRNQPQHF
TRBV4-1	.	TRBJ2-3	.	TGCGCCAGCAGCCAAGGACTAACAGGGTCGAGCACAGATACGCAGTATTTT	CASSQGLTGSSTDTQYF